Shown below are 22 T cell receptor beta chains from a single sample sequenced in a study of CD8 T cell repertoires and HIV-1 epitope variants. No antigen is known for these receptors. TCRdb's table, derived via immunoSEQ multiplex PCR, lists solely in-frame clones and lacks some. The sample carries 4,900 or so clones, 50% to 80% recorded once. Sequencing input: cultured CD8+ T cells derived from PBMCs. Source of these receptors: a male donor with HIV.

In DNA form, the CDR3 reads TGTGCCAGCAGCCTTAATCAGGGGGCCTCTGGAAACACCATATATTTT. Protein product: CASSLNQGASGNTIYF. This chain uses TRBV7-8 with TRBJ1-3; 8 bases agree with TRBD1. Germline CDR1 is SGHVS and CDR2 is FQNEAQ. With 5 bases clipped from V and 0 bases from J, the junction kept 6 bases outside the gene matches. There are 16 residues in the CDR3.

V and J are TRBV5-8 and TRBJ1-5; 8 bases map to TRBD1. The CDR3 sequence is 13 residues long. Germline CDR1 SGHTS, CDR2 YDEGEE. With 6 bases clipped from V and 7 bases from J, the junction kept 6 bases outside the gene matches. In DNA, the CDR3 is TGTGCCAGCACGCACAGGGGGGGACAGCCCCAGCATTTT. It specifies CASTHRGGQPQHF.

The chain joins TRBV28 to TRBJ2-2, with a weak D call TRBD1 (6 bases). Germline assignment: CDR1 MDHEN and CDR2 SYDVKM. The CDR3 runs 17 residues. The germline V and J ends were trimmed by 2 bases and 3 bases, with 16 bases remaining between them. CDR3 loop: CASSLREDRSYTGELFF. CDR3 DNA sequence: TGTGCCAGCAGTTTACGAGAGGACAGATCTTACACCGGGGAGCTGTTTTTT.

This clone has a handful of counts. The V call is TRBV4-1, the J call TRBJ2-7, with D possibly matching TRBD1 (6 bases). Germline loops: CDR1 MGHRA, CDR2 YSYEKL. V was clipped by 0 bases and J by 2 bases, with 11 bases between them. This CDR3 contains 15 residues. The CDR3 DNA follows: TGCGCCAGCAGCCAAGAGAATCCAGGGGCCTACGAGCAGTACTTC. Encoded protein: CASSQENPGAYEQYF.

The J gene is TRBJ2-3, the V gene TRBV6-9; 11 nucleotides line up with TRBD1. CDR1 and CDR2 from the germline V gene are MNHGY and SVAAGI. V gave up 6 bases and J gave up 5 bases; unmatched junction bases: 10. The length of the CDR3 is 16 residues. The CDR3: CASRDSDRGQGDTQYF. The CDR3 bases are TGTGCCAGCAGGGACTCGGACAGGGGGCAGGGAGATACGCAGTATTTT.

This chain joins TRBV29-1 and TRBJ2-7; weak D call: TRBD1 (6 bases). Germline CDR1 and CDR2: SQVTM and ANQGSEA. The CDR3 consists of 13 residues. Trimming took 3 bases from V and 1 from J, leaving 10 bases between them. CDR3 in DNA: TGCAGCGTTGAGCTCGACAGGTCCTACGAGCAGTACTTC. Translating it yields CSVELDRSYEQYF.

This clone was detected only once. The gene calls are TRBV5-8 and TRBJ1-6; D is unresolved. Trimming pared 4 bases from V and 0 bases from J, leaving 11 bases between. The germline V gene has CDR1 SGHTS and CDR2 YDEGEE. The CDR3 is made up of 16 amino acids. In DNA, the CDR3 is TGTGCCAGCAGCCCCTTCCAGAGCTCCTATAATTCACCCCTCCACTTT. Translated, it gives CASSPFQSSYNSPLHF.

The chain joins TRBV7-2 to TRBJ2-1; the D is unclear. Between the trimmed V and J ends, which lost 5 bases and 3 bases, there was a span of 8 bases. Germline V gene data show CDR1 as SGHTA and CDR2 as FQGNSA. This CDR3 spans 13 amino acids. This CDR3 reads CASSDGNYNEQFF. The CDR3 bases are TGTGCCAGCAGCGATGGAAACTACAATGAGCAGTTCTTC.

This clone was detected a few times. The chain links TRBV19 to TRBJ1-2; 7 bases are a match to TRBD1. The V segment lost 3 bases and the J segment 6 bases; nucleotides outside the gene matches: 4. The CDR3 runs 13 residues. Germline V gene sequence: CDR1 LNHDA, CDR2 SQIVND (reference sequence). For the CDR3, the DNA is TGTGCCAGTAGTATGAGGGACAGTGATGGCTACACCTTC. Its translation: CASSMRDSDGYTF.

This clone was counted only a few times. This sequence joins TRBV6-5 and TRBJ2-7; TRBD1 aligns across 8 bases. From germline, CDR1 is MNHEY and CDR2 SVGAGI. CDR3 length: 13 residues. Trimming removed 7 bases from V and 6 bases from J; junction bases left unmatched: 8. CDR3 nucleotides: TGTGCCAGCACCAGGACAGGGACCGGCGAGCAGTACTTC. Residues: CASTRTGTGEQYF.

The gene calls are TRBV7-9 and TRBJ2-1; D possibly matches TRBD1 or TRBD2 (5 bases each). The ends were cut back, 3 bases at V and 5 bases at J, with 17 bases in the middle. Germline assignment: CDR1 SEHNR and CDR2 FQNEAQ (reference sequence). The CDR3 covers 16 residues. The CDR3 DNA follows: TGTGCCAGCAGCTTCCATTTGAGGGGAGCAGACAATGAGCAGTTCTTC. It yields the protein CASSFHLRGADNEQFF.

The rearrangement joins TRBV7-9 to TRBJ2-7, with D possibly TRBD1 on 6 matching bases. The CDR3 is 14 amino acids. Trimming took off 1 base at V and 5 bases at J, with 12 bases between the two ends. In germline, CDR1 is SEHNR, CDR2 FQNEAQ (reference sequence). CDR3 in amino acids: CASSLDAGVNEQYF. DNA of the CDR3: TGTGCCAGCAGCTTAGACGCAGGGGTAAACGAGCAGTACTTC. The full variable domain, with the rest looked up from reference TRBV7-9 and TRBJ2-7, is DTGVSQNPRHKITKRGQNVTFRCDPISEHNRLYWYRQTLGQGPEFLTYFQNEAQLEKSRLLSDRFSAERPKGSFSTLEIQRTEQGDSAMYLCASSLDAGVNEQYFGPGTRLTVT.

The chain recombines TRBV7-9 with TRBJ2-3, with a possible D match to TRBD2 (6 bases). V lost 3 bases to trimming and J lost 9 bases, with 10 bases between them. This CDR3 has 12 amino acids. Looked up from germline, CDR1 is SEHNR and CDR2 is FQNEAQ (reference sequence). The CDR3 region has the DNA TGTGCCAGCAGCTTGGGGGGACCAACGCAGTATTTT. Its translation: CASSLGGPTQYF.

This clone appeared a single time. The gene calls are TRBV5-5 and TRBJ2-7; 8 bases align to TRBD1. The CDR3 covers 12 residues. Germline CDR1 SGHKS, CDR2 YYEKEE (reference sequence). V trimming: 1 base; J trimming: 6 bases; junction bases outside the gene matches: 0. CDR3 DNA sequence: TGTGCCAGCAGCTTGACAGGGGGCGAGCAGTACTTC. Translation gives CASSLTGGEQYF.

V gene TRBV5-4 combines with J gene TRBJ2-5; 7 bases line up with TRBD2. Germline CDR1 is SGHNT and CDR2 is YYREEE (reference sequence). The CDR3 is made up of 16 amino acids. Unmatched junction bases numbered 8, after V lost 1 base and J lost 2 bases. DNA for the CDR3: TGTGCCAGCAGCTTGCTCAGCGGGGACCCTCAAGAGACCCAGTACTTC. Protein sequence: CASSLLSGDPQETQYF.

J is TRBJ2-7 and V is TRBV19, with 10 bases lining up with TRBD1. This CDR3 is 19 amino acids long. Per the germline V gene, CDR1 is LNHDA and CDR2 is SQIVND (reference sequence). With V trimmed by 3 bases and J by 0 bases, 14 bases remained unmatched. The chain's CDR3 is CASSIGTGVSGGLSYEQYF. For the CDR3, the DNA is TGTGCCAGTAGTATTGGGACAGGGGTATCGGGGGGCCTCTCCTACGAGCAGTACTTC. The full variable domain, completed using reference TRBV19 and TRBJ2-7, is DGGITQSPKYLFRKEGQNVTLSCEQNLNHDAMYWYRQDPGQGLRLIYYSQIVNDFQKGDIAEGYSVSREKKESFPLTVTSAQKNPTAFYLCASSIGTGVSGGLSYEQYFGPGTRLTVT.

The chain joins TRBV28 to TRBJ1-4; TRBD1 aligns across 9 bases. CDR1 is MDHEN and CDR2 is SYDVKM in the germline V gene. Germline trimming cut 2 bases from V and 7 bases from J; bases unmatched to any gene: 5. The CDR3 loop spans 15 amino acids. The CDR3 protein is CASSLGTGRGEKLFF. The CDR3 bases are TGTGCCAGCAGTTTAGGGACAGGGAGAGGTGAAAAACTGTTTTTT.

This clone was seen only once. This rearrangement joins TRBV6-5 to TRBJ1-2; 8 bases are shared with TRBD1. Germline V CDR1 and CDR2: MNHEY, SVGAGI. Germline trimming cut 6 bases from V and 3 bases from J; bases unmatched to any gene: 6. The CDR3 length is 14 residues. This chain's CDR3 is CASRSLQGDYGYTF. In DNA form, the CDR3 reads TGTGCCAGCAGATCCTTACAGGGGGACTATGGCTACACCTTC.

V and J are TRBV11-2 and TRBJ1-2; D call uncertain. The CDR3 totals 12 residues. V lost 4 bases and J lost 1, with 4 bases in between. From germline, CDR1 is SGHAT and CDR2 FQNNGV. The CDR3 bases are TGTGCCAGCAGCTCCTATAACTATGGCTACACCTTC. This gives the protein CASSSYNYGYTF.

The rearrangement links TRBV19 to TRBJ2-1, with D perhaps TRBD1 (5 bases). This CDR3 has 13 residues. V gave up 5 bases and J gave up 2 bases, with 7 bases separating them. Germline V lookup: CDR1 LNHDA, CDR2 SQIVND (reference sequence). CDR3 residues: CASSPGPYNEQFF. The DNA of the CDR3 is TGTGCCAGTAGTCCAGGGCCCTACAATGAGCAGTTCTTC.

The chain couples TRBV7-9 to TRBJ2-4; D unclear. The V gene's germline CDR1 is SEHNR and CDR2 FQNEAQ (reference sequence). The CDR3 contains 16 residues. Trimming left V 4 bases short and J 1 base short, with 14 bases between. The CDR3 DNA reads as TGTGCCAGCAGCTCAGAAGTGCATTGGGCCAAAAACATTCAGTACTTC. It encodes CASSSEVHWAKNIQYF.

The rearrangement joins TRBV14 to TRBJ1-1; D is ambiguous. The CDR3 is 12 amino acids. Germline-derived CDR1 and CDR2 are SGHDN and FVKESK. The V and J ends lost 4 bases and 2 bases respectively, with 5 bases between them. Here the CDR3 DNA reads TGTGCCAGCAGCCCCACTAACACTGAAGCTTTCTTT. Translation: CASSPTNTEAFF.